The entry that follows covers one T cell receptor (beta chain) sequence. These data originate in a study of cytomegalovirus exposure and HLA in healthy donors. V was cut by 8 bases and J by 6 bases, with 16 bases left in between. Per germline, CDR1 MNHEY and CDR2 SVGAGI. This CDR3 contains 13 residues. Use of 60 Vbeta and 13 Jbeta primers characterized the PCR. Profiling relied on immunoSEQ multiplex PCR, and the TCRdb table lists in-frame clones only, not all of them. The sample includes around 70,000 clones, 60% to 85% of them seen just once. The sequence derives from a man aged 70 or older in good health and CMV-seronegative. The specimen was PBMCs. The chain couples TRBV6-5 to TRBJ2-5; no clear D. CDR3 nucleotide sequence: TGTGCCAGCCAACGGTCCCAATACCAGACCCAGTACTTC. Protein sequence: CASQRSQYQTQYF.